What follows are 13 T cell receptor beta chains derived from one specimen sequenced in a study of T-cell memory formation after mild COVID-19. TCRdb reanalysed the 5' RACE reads using MiXCR and keeps one entry per CDR3 protein. The profile shows approximately 250,000 distinct CDR3 sequences, roughly a sixth of them singletons. Material for sequencing was PBMCs or a T cell subset sorted from them (not recorded which). All receptors come from a young man who had mild COVID-19 (a few samples of this study predate the infection). Cell type and time point are not known.

This chain connects TRBV7-6 to TRBJ2-5, with D possibly being TRBD2 (5 bases). V was cut by 4 bases and J by 2 bases, with 11 bases left in between. The CDR3 is 14 amino acids. CDR1 is SGHVS and CDR2 is FNYEAQ in the germline V gene. In DNA form, the CDR3 reads TGTGCCAGCAGCTCCAGGACGGGACAAGAGACCCAGTACTTC. Amino acids: CASSSRTGQETQYF.

This rearrangement joins TRBV4-3 to TRBJ2-1, with 8 bases matching TRBD2. Germline CDR1 is LGHNA and CDR2 is YSLEER. V shed 2 bases, J shed 8 bases, and the junction held 2 bases outside the gene matches. There are 13 residues in the CDR3. CDR3 region: CASSQFGGDEQFF. The CDR3 DNA sequence: TGCGCCAGCAGCCAATTCGGGGGGGATGAGCAGTTCTTC.

The chain links TRBV7-9 to TRBJ1-6; TRBD1 matches 7 bases. Trimming cost V 4 bases and J 14 bases; bases outside gene matches: 8. The germline V gene has CDR1 SEHNR and CDR2 FQNEAQ (reference sequence). This CDR3 is built from 13 residues. The CDR3 spells CASSSDRAKTLHF. The DNA for the CDR3 is TGTGCCAGCAGCTCCGACAGGGCTAAGACCCTCCACTTT. The full variable domain, its missing parts supplied by reference TRBV7-9 and TRBJ1-6, is DTGVSQNPRHKITKRGQNVTFRCDPISEHNRLYWYRQTLGQGPEFLTYFQNEAQLEKSRLLSDRFSAERPKGSFSTLEIQRTEQGDSAMYLCASSSDRAKTLHFGNGTRLTVT.

There are a few counts of this clonotype. This chain's CDR3 is CASMTGEKDTQYF. The DNA of the CDR3 is TGCGCCAGCATGACAGGGGAGAAAGATACGCAGTATTTT. This chain connects TRBV4-3 to TRBJ2-3; 8 bases agree with TRBD1. The CDR3 has 13 residues. Losses at the gene ends were 7 bases for V and 5 bases for J; bases not matched to a gene: 5. CDR1 is LGHNA, CDR2 YSLEER, per germline.

This chain links TRBV6-2 or TRBV6-3 with TRBJ1-6; a weak D match, TRBD1 (6 bases). The CDR3 has 16 amino acids. Per germline, CDR1 MNHEY and CDR2 SVGEGT. The germline V and J ends were trimmed by 6 bases and 7 bases, with 19 bases remaining between them. CDR3 sequence (DNA): TGTGCCAGCAGGATTGGGGGGCGTACGGAAAATTCACCCCTCCACTTT. It is translated as CASRIGGRTENSPLHF.

This clonotype was counted between two and nine times. The V gene is TRBV5-1, the J gene TRBJ2-4; 9 nucleotides agree with TRBD1. This CDR3 spans 14 amino acids. Trimming took 2 bases from V and 9 from J; bases not matched to a gene: 6. Per germline, CDR1 SGHRS and CDR2 YFSETQ. CDR3 loop: CASSLPGQGSIQYF. The DNA for the CDR3 is TGCGCCAGCAGCTTACCGGGACAGGGTAGCATTCAGTACTTC.

This clonotype came up once. The chain has TRBV2 and TRBJ2-3; D is possibly TRBD2 (5 bases). Germline lookup yields CDR1 SNHLY and CDR2 FYNNEI. Trimming cost V 10 bases and J 0 bases, with 14 bases left between them. CDR3 length: 14 amino acids. The CDR3 region is CAKTTGRSTDTQYF. CDR3 nucleotide sequence: TGTGCCAAAACGACTGGGAGAAGCACAGATACGCAGTATTTT.

The chain joins TRBV5-6 to TRBJ1-2; maybe TRBD1 (6 bases). The CDR3 covers 15 residues. The V gene lost 0 bases and the J gene lost 9 bases, with 18 bases spanning the gap. Per the germline V gene, CDR1 is SGHDT and CDR2 is YYEEEE. CDR3 residues: CASSLVGRGTRRYTF. In DNA form, the CDR3 reads TGTGCCAGCAGCTTGGTCGGGCGGGGGACACGGCGCTACACCTTC.

The chain uses TRBV20-1 and TRBJ2-5; unclear D gene. The CDR3 covers 14 residues. Germline lookup yields CDR1 DFQATT and CDR2 SNEGSKA (reference sequence). V was shortened by 5 bases and J by 2 bases, with 15 bases between the two germline ends. The CDR3 region has the DNA TGCAGTGCTCATAGCACTACTATTCAAGAGACCCAGTACTTC. Its protein is CSAHSTTIQETQYF.

The chain carries TRBV28 and TRBJ2-3, with D perhaps TRBD2 (6 bases). Trimming took 4 bases from V and 1 from J, leaving 18 bases between them. This CDR3 has 17 residues. The V gene's germline CDR1 is MDHEN and CDR2 SYDVKM. CDR3: CASSSAWALARTDTQYF. DNA of the CDR3: TGTGCCAGCAGTTCGGCTTGGGCACTAGCCCGCACAGATACGCAGTATTTT.

This clonotype appeared a few times. The chain combines TRBV7-9 with TRBJ2-7, with D possibly matching TRBD1 (6 bases). Deletions cut 4 bases from V and 7 bases from J, with 17 bases between. Germline V gene lookup returns CDR1 SEHNR and CDR2 FQNEAQ (reference sequence). There are 14 residues in the CDR3. DNA of the CDR3: TGTGCCAGCAGCTCGACACAGGGTTTATTGGAGCAGTACGTC. It codes for CASSSTQGLLEQYV.

The chain recombines TRBV10-2 with TRBJ1-5; weak D call: TRBD1 (5 bases). Trimming took off 4 bases at V and 9 bases at J, with 13 bases between the two ends. The CDR3 loop spans 13 amino acids. Germline V CDR1 and CDR2: WSHSY, SAAADI. CDR3 loop: CASSGDPRAPQHF. The DNA for the CDR3 is TGCGCCAGCAGTGGGGACCCCCGGGCGCCCCAGCATTTT.

The CDR3 DNA follows: TGTGCCAGCAGCCAAGACCTGGCCAGACTAAACTATGGCTACACCTTC. It translates to CASSQDLARLNYGYTF. The chain uses TRBV3-1 and TRBJ1-2, with D hard to call. Germline V CDR1 and CDR2: LGHDT, YNNKEL (reference sequence). The ends were cut back, 0 bases at V and 2 bases at J, with 13 bases in the middle. The CDR3 totals 16 residues.